What follows describes a single T cell receptor beta chain. The source of the sample is a study of OX40 agonist ivuxolimab in advanced cancers. Sequencing used immunoSEQ multiplex PCR; TCRdb keeps in-frame clones, though not all of them. The table has some 70,000 clones, roughly 88% seen once; the top ten hold 2.5% to 3%. V lost 4 bases, J lost 7 bases, and 7 bases stayed unmatched. In germline, CDR1 is MNHNS, CDR2 SASEGT. This CDR3 has 15 residues. Material: CD4+ or CD8+ T cells sorted from blood, obtained in a trial of the OX40 agonist ivuxolimab. The chain carries TRBV6-1 and TRBJ2-1; 10 nucleotides line up with TRBD1. The source is an adult with an advanced solid tumor such as melanoma, head and neck, liver or kidney cancer. The CDR3 sequence is CASSGDRGRINEQFF. The CDR3 DNA reads as TGTGCCAGCAGTGGTGACAGGGGGCGGATTAATGAGCAGTTCTTC.